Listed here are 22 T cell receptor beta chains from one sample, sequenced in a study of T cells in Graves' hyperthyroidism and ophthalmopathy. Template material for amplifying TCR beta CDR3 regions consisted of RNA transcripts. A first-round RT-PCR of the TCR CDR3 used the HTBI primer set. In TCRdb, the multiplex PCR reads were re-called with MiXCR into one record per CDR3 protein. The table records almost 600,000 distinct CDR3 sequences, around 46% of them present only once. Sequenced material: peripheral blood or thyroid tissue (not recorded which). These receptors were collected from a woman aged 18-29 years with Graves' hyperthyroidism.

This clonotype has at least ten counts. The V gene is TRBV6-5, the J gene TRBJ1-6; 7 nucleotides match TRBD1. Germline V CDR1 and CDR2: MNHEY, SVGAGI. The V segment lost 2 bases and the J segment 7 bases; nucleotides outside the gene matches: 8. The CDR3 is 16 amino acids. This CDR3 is CASSYAAGQLNSPLHF. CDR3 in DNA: TGTGCCAGCAGTTACGCCGCGGGACAGCTAAATTCACCCCTCCACTTT.

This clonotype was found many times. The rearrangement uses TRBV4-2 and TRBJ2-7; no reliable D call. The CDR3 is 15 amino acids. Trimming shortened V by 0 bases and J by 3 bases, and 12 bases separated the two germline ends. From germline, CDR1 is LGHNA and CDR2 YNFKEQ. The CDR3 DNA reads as TGTGCCAGCAGCCAAGATTTAGGTTCTGACTACGAGCAGTACTTC. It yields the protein CASSQDLGSDYEQYF.

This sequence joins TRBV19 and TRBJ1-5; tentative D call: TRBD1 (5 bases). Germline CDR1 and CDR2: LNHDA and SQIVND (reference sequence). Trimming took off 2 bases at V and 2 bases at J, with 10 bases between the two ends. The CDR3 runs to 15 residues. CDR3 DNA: TGTGCCAGTAGTATAAGGCCACAGGGCAATCAGCCCCAGCATTTT. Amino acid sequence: CASSIRPQGNQPQHF.

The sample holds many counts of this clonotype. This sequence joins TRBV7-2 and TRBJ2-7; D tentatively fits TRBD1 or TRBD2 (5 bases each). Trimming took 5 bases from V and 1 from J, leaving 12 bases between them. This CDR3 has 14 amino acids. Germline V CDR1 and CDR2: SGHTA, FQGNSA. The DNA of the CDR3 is TGTGCCAGCAGCGCCGGGACCCCGTCCTACGAGCAGTACTTC. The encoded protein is CASSAGTPSYEQYF.

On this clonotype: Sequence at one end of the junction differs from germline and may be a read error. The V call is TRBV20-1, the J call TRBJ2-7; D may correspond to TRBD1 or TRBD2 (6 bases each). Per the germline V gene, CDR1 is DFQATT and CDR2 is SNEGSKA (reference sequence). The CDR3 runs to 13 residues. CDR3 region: CSWGAALSYERYF. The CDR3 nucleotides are TGCAGCTGGGGGGCAGCACTCTCCTACGAGCGGTACTTC.

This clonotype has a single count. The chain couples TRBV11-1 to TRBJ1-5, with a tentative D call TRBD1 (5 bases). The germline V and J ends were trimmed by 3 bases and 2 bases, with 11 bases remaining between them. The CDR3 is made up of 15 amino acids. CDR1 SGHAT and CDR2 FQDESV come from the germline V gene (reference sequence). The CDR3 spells CASSLGRGCNQPQHF. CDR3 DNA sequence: TGTGCCAGCAGCTTGGGACGGGGGTGCAATCAGCCCCAGCATTTT.

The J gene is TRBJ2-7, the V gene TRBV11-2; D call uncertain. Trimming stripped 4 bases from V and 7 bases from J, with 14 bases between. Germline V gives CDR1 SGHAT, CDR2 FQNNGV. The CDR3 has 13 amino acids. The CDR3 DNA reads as TGTGCCAGCAGCTCCCATCCGCGCGATGAGCAGTACTTC. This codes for CASSSHPRDEQYF.

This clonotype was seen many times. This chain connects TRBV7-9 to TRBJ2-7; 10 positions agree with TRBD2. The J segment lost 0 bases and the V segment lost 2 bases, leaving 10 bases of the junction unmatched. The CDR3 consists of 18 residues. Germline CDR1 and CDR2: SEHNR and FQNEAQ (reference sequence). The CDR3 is CASSLTDGGLASSYEQYF. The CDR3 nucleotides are TGTGCCAGCAGCTTAACAGACGGGGGACTAGCGAGCTCCTACGAGCAGTACTTC.

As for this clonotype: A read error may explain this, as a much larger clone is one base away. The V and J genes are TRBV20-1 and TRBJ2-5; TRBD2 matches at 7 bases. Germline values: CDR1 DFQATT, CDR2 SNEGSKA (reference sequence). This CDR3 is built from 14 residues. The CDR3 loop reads CSAMRSGIGVTQHF. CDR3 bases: TGCAGTGCTATGAGGAGCGGGATAGGGGTGACCCAGCACTTC.

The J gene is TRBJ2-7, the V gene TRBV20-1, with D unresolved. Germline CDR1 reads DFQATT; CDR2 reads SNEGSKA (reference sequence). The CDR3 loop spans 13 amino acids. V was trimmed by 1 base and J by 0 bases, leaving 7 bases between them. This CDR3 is CSARVFSSYEQYF. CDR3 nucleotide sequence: TGCAGTGCTAGAGTCTTCAGCTCCTACGAGCAGTACTTC.

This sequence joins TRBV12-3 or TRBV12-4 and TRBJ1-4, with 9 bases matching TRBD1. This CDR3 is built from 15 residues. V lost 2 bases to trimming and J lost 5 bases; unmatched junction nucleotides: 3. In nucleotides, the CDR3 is TGTGCCAGCAGTTTAAGGGACAGGGACAATGAAAAACTGTTTTTT. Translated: CASSLRDRDNEKLFF.

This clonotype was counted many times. The CDR3 bases are TGTGCCAGCAGTTTTTCCGGGCACCACCTTCAGCCCCAGCATTTT. Its translation: CASSFSGHHLQPQHF. The V gene is TRBV27, the J gene TRBJ1-5; D is unresolved. The CDR3 has 15 residues. The germline V gene has CDR1 MNHEY and CDR2 SMNVEV (reference sequence). The ends were cut back, 3 bases at V and 6 bases at J, with 15 bases in the middle.

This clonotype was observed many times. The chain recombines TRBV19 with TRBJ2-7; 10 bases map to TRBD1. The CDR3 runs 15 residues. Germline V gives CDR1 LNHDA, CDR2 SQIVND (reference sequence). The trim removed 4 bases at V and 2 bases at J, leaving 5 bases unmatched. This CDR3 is CASSTFGTGAYEQYF. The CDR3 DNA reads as TGTGCCAGTAGTACGTTCGGGACAGGGGCCTACGAGCAGTACTTC.

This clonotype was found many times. DNA of the CDR3: TGTGCCAGCAGCCAATCCCAAATGACCCAGCATTTT. Encoded protein: CASSQSQMTQHF. This chain links TRBV12-3 or TRBV12-4 with TRBJ1-5, with D uncertain. The ends were cut back, 6 bases at V and 11 bases at J, with 14 bases in the middle. CDR3 length: 12 amino acids.

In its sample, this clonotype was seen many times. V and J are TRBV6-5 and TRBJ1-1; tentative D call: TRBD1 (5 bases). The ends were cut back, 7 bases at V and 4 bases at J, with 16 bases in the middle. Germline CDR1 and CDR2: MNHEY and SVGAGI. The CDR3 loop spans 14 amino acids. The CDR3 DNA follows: TGTGCCAGCACCTCCGGGGCAGAAGGCACTGAAGCTTTCTTT. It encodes CASTSGAEGTEAFF.

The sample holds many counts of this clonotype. The CDR3 bases are TGTGCCAGCAGCTTGGGGATGGGGTTCGATGAAAAACTGTTTTTT. Protein: CASSLGMGFDEKLFF. This chain joins TRBV5-6 and TRBJ1-4; D call uncertain. Per the germline V gene, CDR1 is SGHDT and CDR2 is YYEEEE. V dropped 0 bases and J dropped 6 bases, with 12 bases sitting between them. The CDR3 contains 15 residues. The full variable domain, its missing parts supplied by reference TRBV5-6 and TRBJ1-4, is DAGVTQSPTHLIKTRGQQVTLRCSPKSGHDTVSWYQQALGQGPQFIFQYYEEEERQRGNFPDRFSGHQFPNYSSELNVNALLLGDSALYLCASSLGMGFDEKLFFGSGTQLSVL.

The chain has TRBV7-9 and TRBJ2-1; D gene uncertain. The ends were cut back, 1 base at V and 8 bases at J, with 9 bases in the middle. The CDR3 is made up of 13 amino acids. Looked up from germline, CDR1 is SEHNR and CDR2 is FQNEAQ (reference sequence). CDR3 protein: CASSLGMIDEQFF. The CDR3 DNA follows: TGTGCCAGCAGCTTAGGTATGATAGATGAGCAGTTCTTC.

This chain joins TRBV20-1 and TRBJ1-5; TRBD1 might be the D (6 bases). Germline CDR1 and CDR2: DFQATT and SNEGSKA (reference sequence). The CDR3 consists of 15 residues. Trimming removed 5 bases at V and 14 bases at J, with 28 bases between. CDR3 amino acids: CSAHRTTTGAQYEHF. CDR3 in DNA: TGCAGTGCTCACCGTACCACCACGGGGGCTCAGTACGAGCATTTT.

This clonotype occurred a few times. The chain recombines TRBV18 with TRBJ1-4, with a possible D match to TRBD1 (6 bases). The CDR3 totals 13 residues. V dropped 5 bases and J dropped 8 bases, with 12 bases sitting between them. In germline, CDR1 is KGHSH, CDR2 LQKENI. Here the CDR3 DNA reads TGTGCCAGCTCAATCGGACAGCGGGAAAAACTGTTTTTT. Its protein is CASSIGQREKLFF.

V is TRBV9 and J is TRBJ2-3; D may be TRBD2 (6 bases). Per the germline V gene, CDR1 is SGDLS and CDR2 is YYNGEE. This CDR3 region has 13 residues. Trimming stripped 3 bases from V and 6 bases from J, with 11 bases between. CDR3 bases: TGTGCCAGCAGCGGACTAGGTTTGGATACGCAGTATTTT. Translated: CASSGLGLDTQYF.

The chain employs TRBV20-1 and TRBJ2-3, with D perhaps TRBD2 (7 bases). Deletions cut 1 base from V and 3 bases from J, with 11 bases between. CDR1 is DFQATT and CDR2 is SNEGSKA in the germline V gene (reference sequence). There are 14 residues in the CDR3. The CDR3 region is CSARAGGRTDTQYF. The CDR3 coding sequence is TGCAGTGCTAGAGCGGGGGGCAGGACAGATACGCAGTATTTT.

CDR3 DNA: TGCAGCGCCAGATGGGGGGCGGAAGGCTACACCTTC. Its protein product is CSARWGAEGYTF. The chain couples TRBV29-1 to TRBJ1-2, with D possibly TRBD1 on 6 matching bases. The CDR3 runs 12 residues. The ends were cut back, 7 bases at V and 8 bases at J, with 17 bases in the middle. The germline gives CDR1 SQVTM, CDR2 ANQGSEA.